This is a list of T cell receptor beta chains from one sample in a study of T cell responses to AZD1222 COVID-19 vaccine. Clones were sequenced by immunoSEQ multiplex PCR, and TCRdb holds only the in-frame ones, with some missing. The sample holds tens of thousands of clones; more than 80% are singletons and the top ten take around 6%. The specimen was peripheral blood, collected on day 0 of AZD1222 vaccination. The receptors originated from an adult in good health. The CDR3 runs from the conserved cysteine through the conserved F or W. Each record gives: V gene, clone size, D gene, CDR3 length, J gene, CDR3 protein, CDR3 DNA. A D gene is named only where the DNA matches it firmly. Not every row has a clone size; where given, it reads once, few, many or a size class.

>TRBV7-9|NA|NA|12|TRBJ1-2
CASSLIQGSYTF
TGTGCCAGCAGCTTAATTCAGGGGTCATACACCTTC
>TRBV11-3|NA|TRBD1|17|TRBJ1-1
CASNWGRQGPGSTEAFF
TGTGCCAGCAATTGGGGGAGACAGGGGCCGGGAAGCACTGAAGCTTTCTTT
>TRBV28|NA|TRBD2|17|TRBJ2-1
CASSLWASGGPYNEQFF
TGTGCCAGCAGTTTATGGGCTAGCGGGGGCCCGTACAATGAGCAGTTCTTC
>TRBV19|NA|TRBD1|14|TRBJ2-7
CASRTGAPSYEQYF
TGTGCCAGTAGAACAGGGGCCCCCTCCTACGAGCAGTACTTC
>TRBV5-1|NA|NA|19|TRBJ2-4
CASSLGAGFNNLAKNIQYF
TGCGCCAGCAGCTTGGGGGCAGGGTTTAATAATTTAGCCAAAAACATTCAGTACTTC
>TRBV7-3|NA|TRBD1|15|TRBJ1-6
CASSTGTGRNSPLHF
TGTGCCAGCAGCACCGGGACAGGGAGGAATTCACCCCTCCACTTT
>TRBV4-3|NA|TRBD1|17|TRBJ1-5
CASSPGQVGGSNQPQHF
TGCGCCAGCAGCCCGGGACAGGTGGGGGGAAGCAATCAGCCCCAGCATTTT
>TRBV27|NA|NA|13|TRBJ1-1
CASSRTPGTEAFF
TGTGCCAGCAGTCGGACCCCGGGGACTGAAGCTTTCTTT
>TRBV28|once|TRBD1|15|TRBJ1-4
CASSGGGGIGEKLFF
TGTGCCAGCAGTGGGGGAGGGGGCATCGGAGAAAAACTGTTTTTT
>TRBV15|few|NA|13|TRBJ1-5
CATSTRTGQPQHF
TGTGCCACCAGCACCCGGACCGGTCAGCCCCAGCATTTT
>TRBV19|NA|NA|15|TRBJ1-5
CASSIWGGSNQPQHF
TGTGCCAGTAGTATCTGGGGGGGCAGCAATCAGCCCCAGCATTTT
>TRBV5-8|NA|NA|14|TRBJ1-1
CASSLGTANTEAFF
TGTGCCAGCAGCTTGGGGACGGCGAACACTGAAGCTTTCTTT
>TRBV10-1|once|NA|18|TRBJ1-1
CASSESMRGQSINTEAFF
TGCGCCAGCAGTGAGTCGATGCGGGGGCAGTCCATAAACACTGAAGCTTTCTTT
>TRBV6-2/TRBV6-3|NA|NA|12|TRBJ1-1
CASSYSTGNAFF
TGTGCCAGCAGTTATTCGACAGGTAATGCTTTCTTT
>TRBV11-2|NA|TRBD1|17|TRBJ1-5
CASRPDRGLLARQPQHF
TGTGCCAGCAGACCCGACAGGGGGCTCTTAGCGCGACAGCCCCAGCATTTT
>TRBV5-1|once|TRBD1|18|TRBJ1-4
CASSSVQGLGLANEKLFF
TGCGCCAGCAGCTCTGTACAGGGGTTAGGATTGGCTAATGAAAAACTGTTTTTT